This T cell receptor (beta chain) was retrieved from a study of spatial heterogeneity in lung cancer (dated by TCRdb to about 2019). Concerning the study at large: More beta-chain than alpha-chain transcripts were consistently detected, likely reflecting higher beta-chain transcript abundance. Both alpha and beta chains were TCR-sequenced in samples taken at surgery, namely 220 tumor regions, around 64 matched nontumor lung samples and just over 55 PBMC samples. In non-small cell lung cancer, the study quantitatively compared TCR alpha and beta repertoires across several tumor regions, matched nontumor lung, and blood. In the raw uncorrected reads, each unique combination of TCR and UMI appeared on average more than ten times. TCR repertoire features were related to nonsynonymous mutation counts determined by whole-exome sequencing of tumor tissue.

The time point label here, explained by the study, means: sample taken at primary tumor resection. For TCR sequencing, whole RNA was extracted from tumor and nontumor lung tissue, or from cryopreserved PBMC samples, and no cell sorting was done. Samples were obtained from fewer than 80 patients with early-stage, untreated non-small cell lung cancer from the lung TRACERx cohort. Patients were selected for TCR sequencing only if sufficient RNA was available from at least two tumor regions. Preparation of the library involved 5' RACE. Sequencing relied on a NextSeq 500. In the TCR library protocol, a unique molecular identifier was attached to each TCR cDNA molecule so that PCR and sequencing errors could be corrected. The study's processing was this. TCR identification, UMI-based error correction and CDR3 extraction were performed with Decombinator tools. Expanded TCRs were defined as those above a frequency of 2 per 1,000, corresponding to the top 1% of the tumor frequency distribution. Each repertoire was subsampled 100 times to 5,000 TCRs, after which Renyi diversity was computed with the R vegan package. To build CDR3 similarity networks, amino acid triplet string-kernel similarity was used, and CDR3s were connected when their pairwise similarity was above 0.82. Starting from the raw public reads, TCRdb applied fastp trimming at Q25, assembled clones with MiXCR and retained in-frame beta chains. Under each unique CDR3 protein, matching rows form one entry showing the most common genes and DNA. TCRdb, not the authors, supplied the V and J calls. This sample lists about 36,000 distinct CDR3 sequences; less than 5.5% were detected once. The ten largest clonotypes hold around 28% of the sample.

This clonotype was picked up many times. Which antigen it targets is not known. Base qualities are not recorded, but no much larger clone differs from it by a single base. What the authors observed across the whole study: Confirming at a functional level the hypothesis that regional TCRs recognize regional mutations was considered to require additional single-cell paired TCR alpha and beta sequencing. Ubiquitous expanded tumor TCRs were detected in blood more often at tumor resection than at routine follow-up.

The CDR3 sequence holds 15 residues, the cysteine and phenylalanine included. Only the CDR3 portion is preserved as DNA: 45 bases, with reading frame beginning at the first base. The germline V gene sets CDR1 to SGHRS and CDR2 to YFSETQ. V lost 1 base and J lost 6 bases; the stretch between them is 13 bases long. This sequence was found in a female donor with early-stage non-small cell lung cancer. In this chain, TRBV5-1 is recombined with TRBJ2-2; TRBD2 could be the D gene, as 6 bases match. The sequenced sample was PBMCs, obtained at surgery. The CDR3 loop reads CASSLPGGGSGELFF. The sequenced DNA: TGCGCCAGCAGCTTGCCCGGGGGAGGCTCCGGGGAGCTGTTTTTT.